This entry lists 14 T cell receptor beta chains sequenced from one sample in a study of blood T cell repertoires in COVID-19. Sequencing used immunoSEQ multiplex PCR; TCRdb keeps in-frame clones, though not all of them. In the table there are around 70,000 clones, around nine tenths of which are singletons. Sequencing used peripheral blood. The origin of the receptors is a human donor in a cohort sampled during active COVID-19.

The chain uses TRBV6-5 and TRBJ1-5, with 9 bases matching TRBD1. V lost 6 bases, J lost 1 base, and 4 bases stayed unmatched. Germline loops: CDR1 MNHEY, CDR2 SVGAGI. The CDR3 covers 15 residues. The CDR3 coding sequence is TGTGCCAGCAGCATGGGACAGGGAAGCAATCAGCCCCAGCATTTT. Amino acid sequence: CASSMGQGSNQPQHF.

The chain uses TRBV11-2 and TRBJ2-5; 9 bases fit TRBD2. In germline, CDR1 is SGHAT, CDR2 FQNNGV. Trimming cost V 5 bases and J 5 bases; bases outside gene matches: 12. The length of the CDR3 is 16 residues. DNA for the CDR3: TGTGCCAGCAGCCAAGGTTGGCGGGGGGGCCTGGAGACCCAGTACTTC. Translation gives CASSQGWRGGLETQYF.

This chain uses TRBV5-4 with TRBJ1-6; 7 bases map to TRBD1. The germline V gene has CDR1 SGHNT and CDR2 YYREEE (reference sequence). There are 16 residues in the CDR3. V gave up 4 bases and J gave up 2 bases; unmatched junction bases: 6. This CDR3 is CASSPQGVAYNSPLHF. In nucleotides, the CDR3 is TGTGCCAGCAGCCCCCAGGGGGTGGCCTATAATTCACCCCTCCACTTT.

J is TRBJ2-5 and V is TRBV4-2; TRBD2 agrees at 10 bases. J gave up 2 bases and V 10 bases, and 4 bases lay outside the gene matches. This CDR3 is 13 amino acids long. Germline V gives CDR1 LGHNA, CDR2 YNFKEQ. In DNA form, the CDR3 reads TGTGCCACCCCAGCGGGGGGGCAAGAGACCCAGTACTTC. Protein: CATPAGGQETQYF.

V gene TRBV7-6 combines with J gene TRBJ2-3; TRBD2 agrees at 16 bases. CDR1 is SGHVS, CDR2 FNYEAQ, per germline. CDR3 size: 21 residues. Trimming at V came to 4 bases and at J to 5 bases, leaving 18 bases not matched to a gene. For the CDR3, the DNA is TGTGCCAGCAGCTACACCCTCCAAGGGACTAGCGGGGGGGCACGGGGAGATACGCAGTATTTT. The encoded protein is CASSYTLQGTSGGARGDTQYF.

V usage is TRBV5-8 and J usage is TRBJ1-1, with D unresolved. The germline gives CDR1 SGHTS, CDR2 YDEGEE. CDR3 size: 14 residues. The V gene lost 1 base and the J gene lost 4 bases, with 11 bases spanning the gap. CDR3 loop: CASSLTQEGTEAFF. CDR3 nucleotide sequence: TGTGCCAGCAGCTTGACGCAGGAAGGCACTGAAGCTTTCTTT.

The chain combines TRBV29-1 with TRBJ2-2, with 7 nucleotides matching TRBD1. This CDR3 region has 16 residues. Germline V gives CDR1 SQVTM, CDR2 ANQGSEA. The J segment lost 5 bases and the V segment lost 0 bases, leaving 9 bases of the junction unmatched. CDR3 sequence (DNA): TGCAGCGTTGAAGATCTTGACAGGGCGAGGACCGGGGAGCTGTTTTTT. This translates into CSVEDLDRARTGELFF.

The V call is TRBV6-2 or TRBV6-3, the J call TRBJ1-2; the match to TRBD1 covers 8 bases. The V gene's germline CDR1 is MNHEY and CDR2 SVGEGT. The CDR3 runs to 15 residues. The V segment lost 5 bases and the J segment 0 bases; nucleotides outside the gene matches: 5. The CDR3 DNA reads TGTGCCAGCAGTGCCGGACAGGGTGCTAACTATGGCTACACCTTC. Translation: CASSAGQGANYGYTF.

CDR3 sequence reads: CASSLIENSPLHF. The CDR3 nucleotides are TGTGCCAGCAGTTTAATCGAGAATTCACCCCTCCACTTT. This rearrangement joins TRBV12-3 or TRBV12-4 to TRBJ1-6; the D is unclear. Trimming cost V 2 bases and J 7 bases, with 6 bases left between them. CDR3 size: 13 residues.

A few counts support this clone. This rearrangement joins TRBV9 to TRBJ1-5; 7 nucleotides line up with TRBD1. The CDR3 length is 15 residues. V lost 2 bases to trimming and J lost 3 bases; unmatched junction nucleotides: 5. CDR1 is SGDLS and CDR2 is YYNGEE in the germline V gene. The DNA for the CDR3 is TGTGCCAGCAGCGTGCAGGGGGTGGTCAATCAGCCCCAGCATTTT. Translation: CASSVQGVVNQPQHF.

This chain uses TRBV7-8 with TRBJ1-2; D not certain. Germline values: CDR1 SGHVS, CDR2 FQNEAQ. The CDR3 runs to 13 residues. The V and J ends lost 2 bases and 7 bases respectively, with 11 bases between them. CDR3 amino acids: CASSLIQRSGYTF. The CDR3 nucleotides read TGTGCCAGCAGCTTAATTCAGAGGAGTGGCTACACCTTC.

This chain joins TRBV7-2 and TRBJ2-7; 7 nucleotides line up with TRBD1. J lost 6 bases, V lost 4 bases, and 3 bases had no gene match. The CDR3 totals 12 residues. Germline V gene data show CDR1 as SGHTA and CDR2 as FQGNSA. CDR3 nucleotides: TGTGCCAGCAGCTCCCGACAGGGCGAGCAGTACTTC. Its translation: CASSSRQGEQYF.

This rearrangement joins TRBV3-1 (or the pseudogene TRBV3-2) to TRBJ1-6, with D possibly TRBD1 on 5 matching bases. This CDR3 region has 14 residues. Trimming left V 6 bases short and J 4 bases short, with 10 bases between. The germline V gene has CDR1 LGHDT and CDR2 YNNKEL (reference sequence). CDR3 coding DNA: TGTGCCAGCAGAGGGCAGGGATATAATTCACCCCTCCACTTT. Translated: CASRGQGYNSPLHF.

V gene TRBV7-9 combines with J gene TRBJ2-5, with 7 bases fitting TRBD1. Germline CDR1 reads SEHNR; CDR2 reads FQNEAQ (reference sequence). This CDR3 contains 13 residues. V lost 0 bases, J lost 5 bases, and 0 bases stayed unmatched. The CDR3 coding sequence is TGTGCCAGCAGCTTAGCGACAGGGGAGACCCAGTACTTC. It yields the protein CASSLATGETQYF.